This T cell receptor (beta chain) was profiled in a study of blood T cell repertoires in COVID-19. Whole-study context: The study drew acute and convalescent COVID-19 samples from the United States, Italy and Spain. PBMCs, B-cell-depleted T cells, or T cells provided the cDNA or gDNA that made up the material.

Study processing details: Nucleated cell counts were estimated from reference gene primer amplification. Method: immunoSEQ multiplex PCR; TCRdb's copy keeps in-frame clones and lacks some. The V and J calls and clone size are taken from that table; D and trimming were inferred from the DNA. The data show around 200,000 clones, approximately 87% seen once. The CDR3 loop spans 14 amino acids. Unmatched junction bases numbered 3, after V lost 3 bases and J lost 1 base. From germline, CDR1 is KGHSH and CDR2 LQKENI. The source material was peripheral blood. This sequence originates from a man between 65 and 85 years old with active or convalescent COVID-19. The rearrangement joins TRBV18 to TRBJ2-7, with TRBD1 identical over 7 bases. The CDR3, as DNA: TGTGCCAGCTCACCCAAACAGGGGTCCTACGAGCAGTACTTC. Translating gives CASSPKQGSYEQYF.